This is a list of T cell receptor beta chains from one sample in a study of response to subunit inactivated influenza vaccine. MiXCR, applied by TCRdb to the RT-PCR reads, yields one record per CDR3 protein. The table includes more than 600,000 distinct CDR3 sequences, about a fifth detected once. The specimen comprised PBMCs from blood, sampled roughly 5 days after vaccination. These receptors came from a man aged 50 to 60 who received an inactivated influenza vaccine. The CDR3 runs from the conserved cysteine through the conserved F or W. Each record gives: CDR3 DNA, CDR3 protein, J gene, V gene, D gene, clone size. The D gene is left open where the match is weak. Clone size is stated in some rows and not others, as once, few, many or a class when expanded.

TGCAGTGCAGCAAAACCGACTGACTCCTACGAGCAGTACTTC | CSAAKPTDSYEQYF | TRBJ2-7 | TRBV20-1 | NA | few
TGCAGTGCTAACCCGGGACAGGGGGTCGTGTACGAGCAGTACTTC | CSANPGQGVVYEQYF | TRBJ2-7 | TRBV20-1 | TRBD1 | few
TGTGCCAGCAGTGAAGAGGATACGCAGTATTTT | CASSEEDTQYF | TRBJ2-3 | TRBV6-1 | NA | NA
TGTGCCAGTAGTACTCGGAGCGGGAAAAGGTTCTTC | CASSTRSGKRFF | TRBJ2-1 | TRBV19 | TRBD2 | NA
TGTGCCAGCAGCTTAGCGTTTTCTAGCGGGGGGGCCGGAGAGACCCAGTACTTC | CASSLAFSSGGAGETQYF | TRBJ2-5 | TRBV7-6 | TRBD2 | NA
TGCAGTGCACCGTCGACCGGGGGGCGGACTGAAGCTTTCTTT | CSAPSTGGRTEAFF | TRBJ1-1 | TRBV20-1 | NA | few
TGCAGTGCCCGGAGACTAGCGGGAGGCCATGAGCAGTTCTTC | CSARRLAGGHEQFF | TRBJ2-1 | TRBV20-1 | TRBD2 | few
TGTGCCAGCAGCTTAGGTCCCATATACGAGCAGTACTTC | CASSLGPIYEQYF | TRBJ2-7 | TRBV7-2 | NA | NA
TGCAGTGCTAGAGATAGGGGGGCCCCGAACACTGAAGCTTTCTTT | CSARDRGAPNTEAFF | TRBJ1-1 | TRBV20-1 | NA | many
TGTGCCAGCAGTGAAGGATGGGCTATTTCCCAAGAGACCCAGTACTTC | CASSEGWAISQETQYF | TRBJ2-5 | TRBV6-1 | NA | few
TGTGCCAGCAGCTTCCGGGACGAGCAGTACTTC | CASSFRDEQYF | TRBJ2-7 | TRBV7-9 | NA | many
TGTGCCAGCACCTCGGGGGGGCGGGGGGCCCTTGGGAATGAGCAGTTCTTC | CASTSGGRGALGNEQFF | TRBJ2-1 | TRBV12-3/TRBV12-4 | TRBD2 | few
TGTGCCAGCAGCACCCAAGGGACAGGACCCACCGGGGAGCTGTTTTTT | CASSTQGTGPTGELFF | TRBJ2-2 | TRBV7-9 | TRBD1 | few
TGCAGTGCTAGCGTACAGGGCTACCCCAATGAGCAGTTCTTC | CSASVQGYPNEQFF | TRBJ2-1 | TRBV20-1 | NA | NA
TGCAGTGCTGGATCCGGGACTACTAACACCGGGGAGCTGTTTTTT | CSAGSGTTNTGELFF | TRBJ2-2 | TRBV20-1 | TRBD2 | NA
TGTGCCGCCCGCAGGACTAGCGGGCCGACTAGCACAGATACGCAGTATTTT | CAARRTSGPTSTDTQYF | TRBJ2-3 | TRBV10-3 | TRBD2 | NA
TGTGCCAGCAGCCCGAGTCTGACAGGGATCTACGAGCAGTACTTC | CASSPSLTGIYEQYF | TRBJ2-7 | TRBV9 | TRBD1 | many
TGTGCCAGCAGCTTAGGGACAGGACGAAATTCACCCCTCCACTTT | CASSLGTGRNSPLHF | TRBJ1-6 | TRBV7-8 | TRBD1 | few
TGTGCCAGCAGTTACGCCCGGGTCACAGATACGCAGTATTTT | CASSYARVTDTQYF | TRBJ2-3 | TRBV6-5 | NA | NA
TGTGCCAGCAGCTACGCGGGAACAACTTCACCCCTCCACTTT | CASSYAGTTSPLHF | TRBJ1-6 | TRBV3-1 | NA | many
TGTGCCAGCAGCTTGGGGACTAGCCTAACCTCCTACAATGAGCAGTTCTTC | CASSLGTSLTSYNEQFF | TRBJ2-1 | TRBV5-6 | TRBD2 | NA
TGTGCCATCAGTGACGGGATCGGCTACACCTTC | CAISDGIGYTF | TRBJ1-2 | TRBV10-3 | NA | NA
TGTGCCAGCAGTTTGCTCAGTAATGAGCAGTTCTTC | CASSLLSNEQFF | TRBJ2-1 | TRBV12-3/TRBV12-4 | NA | many
TGTGCCAGCAGCCGACAGGGGGTACAAGGAAACACCATATATTTT | CASSRQGVQGNTIYF | TRBJ1-3 | TRBV7-2 | TRBD1 | NA
TGCGCCAGCAGCCCAATTAACTCCTACGAGCAGTACTTC | CASSPINSYEQYF | TRBJ2-7 | TRBV5-1 | NA | NA
TGTGCCAGCAGCTTAGATCTGCTAGTTGGGGGGTACCAAGAGACCCAGTACTTC | CASSLDLLVGGYQETQYF | TRBJ2-5 | TRBV11-2 | NA | NA
TGTGCCACCAGTGATTGGGGACAGGGGTACACCGGGGAGCTGTTTTTT | CATSDWGQGYTGELFF | TRBJ2-2 | TRBV24-1 | TRBD1 | NA
TGCGCCAGCAGCCAAGGCCACTGGCAGGCCAGCAACACCGGGGAGCTGTTTTTT | CASSQGHWQASNTGELFF | TRBJ2-2 | TRBV4-3 | NA | NA
TGTGCCAGCAGCCAAGGGCCCTTGGGGAGCGGGGAGCTGTTTTTT | CASSQGPLGSGELFF | TRBJ2-2 | TRBV4-2 | NA | few
TGTGCCAGCCGTACCGGGACTCCTCAGTTCTTC | CASRTGTPQFF | TRBJ2-1 | TRBV2 | NA | NA
TGTGCCAGCAGCTTAGCGGAGGTTACGGCCTACGAGCAGTACTTC | CASSLAEVTAYEQYF | TRBJ2-7 | TRBV7-8 | NA | NA
TGTGCCATCAGGGGGTCGGCCCGGGACACTGAAGCTTTCTTT | CAIRGSARDTEAFF | TRBJ1-1 | TRBV10-3 | NA | few
TGTGCCAGCAGGACAGGTTTTAATTCACCCCTCCACTTT | CASRTGFNSPLHF | TRBJ1-6 | TRBV6-1 | NA | few
TGTGCCAGCCCGCGTCAAAACATTCAGTACTTC | CASPRQNIQYF | TRBJ2-4 | TRBV18 | NA | NA
TGCAGCGTTGAGGCGGACGGTGAAGAAAGCTACGAGCAGTACTTC | CSVEADGEESYEQYF | TRBJ2-7 | TRBV29-1 | NA | NA
TGTGCCAGCAGCATGAGGACAGGGGAAGACTATGGCTACACCTTC | CASSMRTGEDYGYTF | TRBJ1-2 | TRBV7-2 | TRBD1 | NA
TGTGCCAGCAGCTTAGGGGCACATAGGTATGGAACTGAAGCTTTCTTT | CASSLGAHRYGTEAFF | TRBJ1-1 | TRBV7-6 | NA | NA
TGCAGTGCTAGAGATGTGAGGGTGACATACCCCTACGAGCAGTACTTC | CSARDVRVTYPYEQYF | TRBJ2-7 | TRBV20-1 | NA | few
TGTGCCAGCACGAAGGGACTAGCCCACACAGATACGCAGTATTTT | CASTKGLAHTDTQYF | TRBJ2-3 | TRBV7-9 | TRBD2 | NA
TGTGCCAGCAGTTACTTGGCTAGCGGGAGGAGCTCCTACGAGCAGTACTTC | CASSYLASGRSSYEQYF | TRBJ2-7 | TRBV6-5 | TRBD2 | NA
TGTGCCAGCAGCCCCCTTCGAGCGGGAGATCTCTACAATGAGCAGTTCTTC | CASSPLRAGDLYNEQFF | TRBJ2-1 | TRBV2 | TRBD2 | NA
TGTGCCAGCAGCCAAGACCACGGAGACTACGAGCAGTACTTC | CASSQDHGDYEQYF | TRBJ2-7 | TRBV14 | NA | few
TGCGCCAGCAGCACCTGGAGCGGACTAGCGGGGGCACTACTGAGAAACAATGAGCAGTTCTTC | CASSTWSGLAGALLRNNEQFF | TRBJ2-1 | TRBV5-1 | TRBD2 | NA
TGTGCCACCAGTGACCCTCTTCCAGGGACCACTATGGAGAACACCGGGGAGCTGTTTTTT | CATSDPLPGTTMENTGELFF | TRBJ2-2 | TRBV24-1 | NA | NA
TGCAGCGTTGTTGGAGCGAACACTGAAGCTTTCTTT | CSVVGANTEAFF | TRBJ1-1 | TRBV29-1 | NA | NA
TGCAGTGCTAGCCCCCCTACAGGGTCCGCCACCGGGGAGCTGTTTTTT | CSASPPTGSATGELFF | TRBJ2-2 | TRBV20-1 | NA | few